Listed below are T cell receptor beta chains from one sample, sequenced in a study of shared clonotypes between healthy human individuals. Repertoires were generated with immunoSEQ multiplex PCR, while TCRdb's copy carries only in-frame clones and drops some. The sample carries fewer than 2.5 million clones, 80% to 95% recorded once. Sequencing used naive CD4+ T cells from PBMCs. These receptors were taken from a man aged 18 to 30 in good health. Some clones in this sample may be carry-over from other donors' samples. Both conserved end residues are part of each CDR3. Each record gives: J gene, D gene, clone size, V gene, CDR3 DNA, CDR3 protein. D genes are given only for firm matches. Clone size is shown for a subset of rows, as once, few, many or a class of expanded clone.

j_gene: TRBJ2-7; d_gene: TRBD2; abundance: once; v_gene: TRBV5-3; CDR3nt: TGTGCCAGAAGCCCCCGGCTAGCGGGAATTTGGCAGTACTTC; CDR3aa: CARSPRLAGIWQYF
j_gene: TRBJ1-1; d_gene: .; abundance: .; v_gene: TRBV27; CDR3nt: TGTGCCAGCAGTCTACTGGGGGGGGCAGGGCAGAAGAACACTGAAGCTTTCTTT; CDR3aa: CASSLLGGAGQKNTEAFF
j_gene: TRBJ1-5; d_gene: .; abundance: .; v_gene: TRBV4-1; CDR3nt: TGCGCCAGCAGCCAAGAGGACGGTTATCAGCCCCAGCATTTT; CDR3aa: CASSQEDGYQPQHF
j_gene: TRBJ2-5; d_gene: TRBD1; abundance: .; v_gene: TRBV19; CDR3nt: TGTGCCAGTAGTATAGGGACAGGGAATCGCGAGACCCAGTACTTC; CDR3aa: CASSIGTGNRETQYF
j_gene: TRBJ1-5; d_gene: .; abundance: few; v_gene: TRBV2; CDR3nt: TGTGCCAGCAGCCAGACAGAGCAGCCCCAGCATTTT; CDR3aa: CASSQTEQPQHF
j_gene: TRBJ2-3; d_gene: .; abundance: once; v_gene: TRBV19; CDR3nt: TGTGCCAGTACGGCTAGTCATGGCACAGATACGCAGTATTTT; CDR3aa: CASTASHGTDTQYF
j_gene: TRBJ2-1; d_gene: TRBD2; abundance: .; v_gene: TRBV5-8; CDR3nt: TGTGCCAGCAGCCCCGGGACTAGCGTCGGCAATGAGCAGTTCTTC; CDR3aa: CASSPGTSVGNEQFF
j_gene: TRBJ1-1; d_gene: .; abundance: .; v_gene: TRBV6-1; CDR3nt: TGTGCCAGCAGGACCACAGGGCACACTGAAGCTTTCTTT; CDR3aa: CASRTTGHTEAFF
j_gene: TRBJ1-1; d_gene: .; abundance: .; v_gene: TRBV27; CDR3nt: TGTGCCAGCAGTTCCCTACGCCCGCGGGACACTGAAGCTTTCTTT; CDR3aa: CASSSLRPRDTEAFF
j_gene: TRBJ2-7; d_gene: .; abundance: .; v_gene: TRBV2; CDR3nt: TGTGCCAGCAGTTACAGGGTTGTCCCCTACGAGCAGTACTTC; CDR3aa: CASSYRVVPYEQYF
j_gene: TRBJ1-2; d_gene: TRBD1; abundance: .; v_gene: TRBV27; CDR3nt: TGTGCCAGCAGTCCACCACAGGGGCGGGCCTATGGCTACACCTTC; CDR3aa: CASSPPQGRAYGYTF
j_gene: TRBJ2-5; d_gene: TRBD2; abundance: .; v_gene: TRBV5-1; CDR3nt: TGCGCCAGCAGCTCCATGGGAGGGCAAGAGACCCAGTACTTC; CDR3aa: CASSSMGGQETQYF
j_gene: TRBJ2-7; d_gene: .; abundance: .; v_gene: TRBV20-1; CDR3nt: TGCAGTGCTAGAGATCGCCACGAGCAGTACTTC; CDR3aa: CSARDRHEQYF
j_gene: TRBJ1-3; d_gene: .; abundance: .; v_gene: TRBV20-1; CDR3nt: TGCACTTCTCCCTTCGAGAACACCATATATTTT; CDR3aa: CTSPFENTIYF
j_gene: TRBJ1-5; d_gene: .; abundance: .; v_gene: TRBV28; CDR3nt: TGTGCCAGCAGTTTGGGCAGCGGCAATCAGCCCCAGCATTTT; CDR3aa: CASSLGSGNQPQHF
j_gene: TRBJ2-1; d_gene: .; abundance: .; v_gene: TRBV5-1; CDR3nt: TGCGCCAGCAGCTTGGCCGGGGGAGCGCAGTTCTTC; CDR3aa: CASSLAGGAQFF
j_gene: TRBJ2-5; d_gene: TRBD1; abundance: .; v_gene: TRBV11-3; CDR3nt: TGTGCCAGCAGCTTTGGACAGGCGTCGGAGACCCAGTACTTC; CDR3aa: CASSFGQASETQYF
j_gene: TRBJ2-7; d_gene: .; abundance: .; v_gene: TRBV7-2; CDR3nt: TGTGCCAGCAGCTTTAGTACGGCACTCTACGAGCAGTACTTC; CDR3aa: CASSFSTALYEQYF
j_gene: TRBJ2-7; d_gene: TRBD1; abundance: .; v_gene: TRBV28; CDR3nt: TGTGCCAGCATGACAGGGGGGAGGGCGAATGAGCAGTACTTC; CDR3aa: CASMTGGRANEQYF
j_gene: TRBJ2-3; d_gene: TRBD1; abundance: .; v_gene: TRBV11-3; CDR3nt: TGTGCCAGCAGCTTAGACAACAGGGGGACAGATACGCAGTATTTT; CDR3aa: CASSLDNRGTDTQYF
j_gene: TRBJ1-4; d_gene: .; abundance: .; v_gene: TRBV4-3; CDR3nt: TGCGCCAGCAGCCAAGTATACGGTCAGAGGGAAAAACTGTTTTTT; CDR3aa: CASSQVYGQREKLFF
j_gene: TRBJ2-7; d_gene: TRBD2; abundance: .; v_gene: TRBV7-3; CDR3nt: TGTGCCAGCAGCTCGCAACCGGGACTAGCCTACGAGCAGTACTTC; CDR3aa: CASSSQPGLAYEQYF
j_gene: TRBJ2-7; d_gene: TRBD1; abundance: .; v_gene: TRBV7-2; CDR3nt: TGTGCCAGCAGCCGCCGGGACAGGGGGCTTTACGAGCAGTACTTC; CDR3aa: CASSRRDRGLYEQYF
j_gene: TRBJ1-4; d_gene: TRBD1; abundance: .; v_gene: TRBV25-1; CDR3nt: TGTGCCAGCAGCCTACAGGGGTCTCGGGATGAAAAACTGTTTTTT; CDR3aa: CASSLQGSRDEKLFF
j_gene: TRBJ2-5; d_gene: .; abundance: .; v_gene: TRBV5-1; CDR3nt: TGCGCCAGCAGCTTGAACGGGGAGACCCAGTACTTC; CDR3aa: CASSLNGETQYF
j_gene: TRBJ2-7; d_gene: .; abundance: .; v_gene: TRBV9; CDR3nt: TGTGCCAGCAGCGTAGCTAGGTCCACGGGTTCCTACGAGCAGTACTTC; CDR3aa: CASSVARSTGSYEQYF
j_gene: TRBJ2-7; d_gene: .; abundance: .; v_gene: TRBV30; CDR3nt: TGTGCCTGGCTAGACGCCGCGACCTACGAGCAGTACTTC; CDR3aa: CAWLDAATYEQYF
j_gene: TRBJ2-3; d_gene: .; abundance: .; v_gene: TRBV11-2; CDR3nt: TGTGCCAGCAGCTTACTTAGGGATACGCAGTATTTT; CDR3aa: CASSLLRDTQYF
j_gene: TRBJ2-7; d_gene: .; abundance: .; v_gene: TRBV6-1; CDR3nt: TGTGCCAGCAGAGAAGGGGACGCCGGGGTTTGGGAGCAGTACTTC; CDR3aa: CASREGDAGVWEQYF
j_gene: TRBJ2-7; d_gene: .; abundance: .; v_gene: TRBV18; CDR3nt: TGTGCCAGCTCACCCCGGGACGGTCACTACGAGCAGTACTTC; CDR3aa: CASSPRDGHYEQYF
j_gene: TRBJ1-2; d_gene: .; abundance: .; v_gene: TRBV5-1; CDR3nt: TGCGCCAGCAGCGAGTTGGCAGGGAAATTTTATGGCTACACCTTC; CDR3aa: CASSELAGKFYGYTF
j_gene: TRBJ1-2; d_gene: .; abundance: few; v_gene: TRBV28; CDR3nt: TGTGCCAGCAGTTTGCGGCAGAACTATGGCTACACCTTC; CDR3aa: CASSLRQNYGYTF
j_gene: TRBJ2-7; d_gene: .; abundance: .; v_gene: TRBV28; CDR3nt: TGTGCCAGCAGCAATCCGAGCCCTATCGAGCAGTACTTC; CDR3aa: CASSNPSPIEQYF
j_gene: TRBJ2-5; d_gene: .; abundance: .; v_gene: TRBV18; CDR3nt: TGTGCCAGCTCACCCAAGCAAGAGACCCAGTACTTC; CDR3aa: CASSPKQETQYF
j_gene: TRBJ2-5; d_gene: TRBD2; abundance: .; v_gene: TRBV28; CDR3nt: TGTGCGAGCGGGGGACTTTCAGAGACCCAGTACTTC; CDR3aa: CASGGLSETQYF
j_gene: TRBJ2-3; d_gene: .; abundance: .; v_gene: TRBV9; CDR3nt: TGTGCCAGCAGGGCCCTGAGGGGGACCACAGATACGCAGTATTTT; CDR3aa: CASRALRGTTDTQYF
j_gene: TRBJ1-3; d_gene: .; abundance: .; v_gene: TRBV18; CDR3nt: TGTGCCAGCTCAACACGCTCTGGAAACACCATATATTTT; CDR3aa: CASSTRSGNTIYF
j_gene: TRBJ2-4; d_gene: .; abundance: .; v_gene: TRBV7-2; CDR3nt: TGTGCCAGCAGCTTAGGACAAGGGGGTATGAGCATTCAGTACTTC; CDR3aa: CASSLGQGGMSIQYF
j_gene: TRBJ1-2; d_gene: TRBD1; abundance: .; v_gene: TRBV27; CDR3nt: TGTGCCAGCAGTTCCTGGGGGGACAGGGATTCGGACTATGGCTACACCTTC; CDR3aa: CASSSWGDRDSDYGYTF
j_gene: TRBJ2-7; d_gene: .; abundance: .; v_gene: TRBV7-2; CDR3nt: TGTGCCAGCAGCTTAGATGGGTTCGACGAGCAGTACTTC; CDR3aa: CASSLDGFDEQYF
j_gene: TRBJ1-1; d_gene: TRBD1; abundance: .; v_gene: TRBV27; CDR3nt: TGTGCCAGCATGTTGACAGGGTTGTTCCTCGAGCCTTTCTTT; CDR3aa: CASMLTGLFLEPFF
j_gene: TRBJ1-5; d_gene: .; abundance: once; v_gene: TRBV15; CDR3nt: TGTGCCACCAGCAGAGATGGGCAGCCCCAGCATTTT; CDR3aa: CATSRDGQPQHF
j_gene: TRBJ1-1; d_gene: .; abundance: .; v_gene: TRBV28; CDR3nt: TGTGCCAGCCTCCCAGGGACGGTGAACACTGAAGCTTTCTTT; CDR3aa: CASLPGTVNTEAFF
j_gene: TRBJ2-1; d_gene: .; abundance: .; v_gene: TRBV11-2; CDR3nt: TGTGCCAGCAGCTTAATCCGACAGGACAGCTCCTACAATGAGCAGTTCTTC; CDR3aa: CASSLIRQDSSYNEQFF
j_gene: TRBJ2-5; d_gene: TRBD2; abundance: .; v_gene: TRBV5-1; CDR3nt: TGCGCCAGCAGCTTGGGTAGCGGGGTACAAGAGACCCAGTACTTC; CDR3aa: CASSLGSGVQETQYF
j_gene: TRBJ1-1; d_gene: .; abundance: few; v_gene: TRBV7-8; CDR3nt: TGTGCCAGCAGCTCGAACAGACTTGAAGCTTTCTTT; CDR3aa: CASSSNRLEAFF
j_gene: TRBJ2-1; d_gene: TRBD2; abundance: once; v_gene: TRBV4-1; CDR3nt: TGCGCCAGCAGCCACCGGGCGGCTAGCGGGATTTACAATGAGCAGTTCTTC; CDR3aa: CASSHRAASGIYNEQFF
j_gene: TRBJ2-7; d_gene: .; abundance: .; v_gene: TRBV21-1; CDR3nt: TGTGCCAGCAGTTTTTTATGCAACTCCTACGAGCAGTACTTC; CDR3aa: CASSFLCNSYEQYF
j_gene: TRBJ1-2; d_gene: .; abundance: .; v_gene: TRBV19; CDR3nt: TGTGCCAGTAGTCGAGAGGACACGCCGGCATACTATGGCTACACCTTC; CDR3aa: CASSREDTPAYYGYTF
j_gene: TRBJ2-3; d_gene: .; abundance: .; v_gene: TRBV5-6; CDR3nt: TGTGCCAGCAGCTTACCAGATACGCAGTATTTT; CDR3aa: CASSLPDTQYF
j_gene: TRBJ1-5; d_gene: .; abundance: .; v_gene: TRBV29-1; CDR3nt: TGCAGCGTTGCTGATAGGGGGAATCAGCCCCAGCATTTT; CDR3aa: CSVADRGNQPQHF
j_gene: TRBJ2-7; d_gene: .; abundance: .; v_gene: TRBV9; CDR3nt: TGTGCCAGCAGCGTAGCCCCGTTCGCGTACGAGCAGTACTTC; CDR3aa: CASSVAPFAYEQYF